This T cell receptor (beta chain) was captured in a study of CD8+ T cells in alopecia areata. Across the study: Treated patients were given 5 to 10 mg oral tofacitinib twice daily. Study-wide results and limits: Normal skin contains resident alphabeta T cells, and these are also sequenced in scalp samples.

With 1 base removed from V and 0 bases from J, the gap between germline ends came to 7 bases. CDR1 MNHEY and CDR2 SMNVEV come from the germline V gene (reference sequence). The CDR3 runs 16 residues. Sequencing templates came from extracted RNA that was reverse transcribed into cDNA. The repertoire was sequenced with immunoSEQ multiplex PCR; TCRdb's copy has only in-frame clones and lacks some. This sample carries about 270,000 clones, 60% of them seen once, and the ten largest clones take 0.75% to 0.95%. Treatment specified: oral pan-JAK inhibitor, 5-10 mg twice daily. As regards this clone: Its antigen is undetermined.

The specimen comprised CD4+ T cells sorted from blood, sampled at approximately week 52, from a patient treated with tofacitinib. The chain has TRBV27 and TRBJ1-6; the D is unclear. The source is a human donor with alopecia areata. CDR3 sequence (DNA): TGTGCCAGCAGTTTATTGTCAAGCTCCTATAATTCACCCCTCCACTTT. It encodes CASSLLSSSYNSPLHF.